The following is a T cell receptor beta chain sequence with its context. Antigen specificity is unknown. The data stem from a study of identifying expanded T cells in peripheral blood. The study's findings and limits: Technical replicates showed around 1.2 changed clones; two weeks approximately 16; four weeks 19. Across healthy donors, higher total template counts meant significantly greater roughly 2-week count variance.

The CDR3 totals 14 residues. Germline assignment: CDR1 MNHEY and CDR2 SMNVEV (reference sequence). The V and J ends lost 6 bases and 2 bases respectively, with 12 bases between them. Some clones are missing from TCRdb's copy, which holds only in-frame ones; the method was immunoSEQ multiplex PCR. Of 95,000 to 100,000 clones listed, around nine tenths are singletons. No infections or other immune events were documented during collection. This chain links TRBV27 with TRBJ2-3; a weak D match, TRBD1 (5 bases). Sequencing was performed on blood. The sequence was collected from a person aged 18 to 70 in good health. CDR3 protein: CASRKDTNTDTQYF. The CDR3 bases are TGTGCCAGCAGAAAGGACACCAACACAGATACGCAGTATTTT.